The source of this T cell receptor (beta chain) is a study of blood T cell repertoires in COVID-19. Germline assignment: CDR1 SGHTA and CDR2 FQGTGA. The CDR3 has 14 residues. The V end lost 1 base, the J end lost 10 bases, and 11 bases lay between the germline ends. Sequenced by immunoSEQ multiplex PCR; TCRdb stores in-frame clones only, minus some. The data contain approximately 65,000 clones, 70% to 80% of them singletons. The chain combines TRBV7-3 with TRBJ1-6; possibly TRBD1 for D (5 bases). The TCR comes from a man between 60 and 75 years old with acute or convalescent COVID-19. The sample was peripheral blood. The CDR3 loop reads CASSLMGGESPLHF. The CDR3 nucleotides are TGTGCCAGCAGCTTAATGGGAGGGGAATCACCCCTCCACTTT. The whole variable domain, remainder taken from reference TRBV7-3 and TRBJ1-6, is GAGVSQTPSNKVTEKGKYVELRCDPISGHTALYWYRQSLGQGPEFLIYFQGTGAADDSGLPNDRFFAVRPEGSVSTLKIQRTERGDSAVYLCASSLMGGESPLHFGNGTRLTVT.